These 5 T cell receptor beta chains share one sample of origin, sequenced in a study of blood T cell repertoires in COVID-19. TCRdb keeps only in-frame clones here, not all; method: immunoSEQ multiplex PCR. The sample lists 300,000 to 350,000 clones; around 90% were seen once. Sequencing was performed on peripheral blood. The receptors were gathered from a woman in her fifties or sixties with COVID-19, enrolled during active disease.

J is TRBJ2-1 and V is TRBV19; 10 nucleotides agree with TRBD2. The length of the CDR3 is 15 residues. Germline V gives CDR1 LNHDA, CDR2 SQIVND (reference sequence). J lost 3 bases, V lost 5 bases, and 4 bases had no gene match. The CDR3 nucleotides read TGTGCCAGTAGTGGTACTAGCGGGGTCTACAATGAGCAGTTCTTC. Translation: CASSGTSGVYNEQFF.

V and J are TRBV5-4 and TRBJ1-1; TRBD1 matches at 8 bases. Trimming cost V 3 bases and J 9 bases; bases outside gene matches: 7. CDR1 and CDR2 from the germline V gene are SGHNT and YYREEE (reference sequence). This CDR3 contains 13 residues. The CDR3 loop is CASSYYDRGKAFF. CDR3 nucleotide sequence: TGTGCCAGCAGCTACTACGACAGGGGAAAAGCTTTCTTT.

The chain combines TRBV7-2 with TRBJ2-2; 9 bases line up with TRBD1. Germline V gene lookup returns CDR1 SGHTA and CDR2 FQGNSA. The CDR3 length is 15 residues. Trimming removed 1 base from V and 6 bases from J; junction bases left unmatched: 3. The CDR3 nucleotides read TGTGCCAGCAGCTTAGTAGGGACAGGGCCCGGGGAGCTGTTTTTT. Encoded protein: CASSLVGTGPGELFF. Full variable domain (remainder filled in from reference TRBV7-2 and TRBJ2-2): GAGVSQSPSNKVTEKGKDVELRCDPISGHTALYWYRQSLGQGLEFLIYFQGNSAPDKSGLPSDRFSAERTGGSVSTLTIQRTQQEDSAVYLCASSLVGTGPGELFFGEGSRLTVL.

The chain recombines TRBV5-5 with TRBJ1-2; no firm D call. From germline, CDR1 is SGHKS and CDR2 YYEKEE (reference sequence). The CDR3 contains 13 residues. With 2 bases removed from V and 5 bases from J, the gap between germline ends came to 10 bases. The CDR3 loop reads CASSFWAEYGYTF. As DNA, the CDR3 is TGTGCCAGCAGCTTCTGGGCCGAGTATGGCTACACCTTC.

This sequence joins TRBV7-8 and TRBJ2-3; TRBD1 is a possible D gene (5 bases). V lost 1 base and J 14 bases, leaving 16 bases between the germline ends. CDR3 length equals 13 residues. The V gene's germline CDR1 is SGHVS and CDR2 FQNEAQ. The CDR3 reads CASSLVGQGLMYF. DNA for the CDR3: TGTGCCAGCAGCTTAGTAGGGCAGGGCCTCATGTATTTT.